This record concerns one T cell receptor (beta chain) sequence. Its target is not known. Primers: 60 Vbeta forward and 13 Jbeta reverse. Repertoires were generated with immunoSEQ multiplex PCR, while TCRdb's copy carries only in-frame clones and drops some. Among 150,000 to 200,000 clones listed, around four fifths were seen once. This entry belongs to a study of cytomegalovirus exposure and HLA in healthy donors. Findings and caveats of the study: Solely CMV serostatus was available to characterize immune exposure.

Sequenced: PBMCs. The receptor's source is a female donor in good health and CMV-seronegative.

CDR3 nucleotides: TGCGCCAGCAGCTCGAATCCAGGTACCTCTGGAAACACCATATATTTT. Translated, it gives CASSSNPGTSGNTIYF. This chain connects TRBV5-1 to TRBJ1-3; no clear D. Trimming left V 3 bases short and J 0 bases short, with 13 bases between. Germline values: CDR1 SGHRS, CDR2 YFSETQ. There are 16 residues in the CDR3.